This TCR beta chain was observed in a study of T-cell memory formation after mild COVID-19. Overall study results and limits: Some responding clones appeared in pre-infection memory, suggesting cross-reactive memory joined. Second-wave clones reaching peak frequency on day 37 lacked confirmed SARS-CoV-2 specificity. Clones contracting over day 15 to 85 were CD4/CD8 balanced, with later expanders leaning CD4+.

This clonotype appeared a few times. Its antigen is currently unknown. The CDR3 runs to 14 residues. Trimming cost V 4 bases and J 6 bases; bases outside gene matches: 7. Germline loops: CDR1 SGHVS, CDR2 FQNEAQ. cDNA libraries for TCR alpha and TCR beta, carrying sample barcodes and UMIs, came from 5'RACE with constant-segment primers. TCRdb used MiXCR to reprocess the 5' RACE reads, holding one entry per CDR3 protein. Of over 70,000 distinct CDR3 sequences in the sample, 13% were seen once. The sequenced material came from PBMCs or a T cell subset sorted from them (not recorded which). V is TRBV7-8 and J is TRBJ1-2; TRBD1 agrees at 8 bases. The sequence was collected from an adult woman who had mild COVID-19 (a few samples of this study predate the infection). Cell type and time point are not known. The CDR3 here is CASSYPGQGDGYTF. CDR3 DNA sequence: TGTGCCAGCAGCTACCCCGGACAGGGAGATGGCTACACCTTC.